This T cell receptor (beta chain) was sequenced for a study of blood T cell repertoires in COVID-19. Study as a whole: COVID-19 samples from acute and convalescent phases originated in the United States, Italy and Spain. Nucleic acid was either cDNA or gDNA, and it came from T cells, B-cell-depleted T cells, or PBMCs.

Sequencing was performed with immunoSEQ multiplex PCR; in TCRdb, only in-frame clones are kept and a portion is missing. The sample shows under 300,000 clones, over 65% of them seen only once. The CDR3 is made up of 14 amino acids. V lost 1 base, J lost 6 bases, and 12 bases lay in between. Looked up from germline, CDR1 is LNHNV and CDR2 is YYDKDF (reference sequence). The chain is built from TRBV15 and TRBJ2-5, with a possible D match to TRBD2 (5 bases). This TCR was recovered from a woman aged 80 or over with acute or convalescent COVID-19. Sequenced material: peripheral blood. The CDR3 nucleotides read TGTGCCACCAGCAGAGTTGGCAGGACTCAGACCCAGTACTTC. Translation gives CATSRVGRTQTQYF. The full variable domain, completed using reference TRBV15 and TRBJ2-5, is DAMVIQNPRYQVTQFGKPVTLSCSQTLNHNVMYWYQQKSSQAPKLLFHYYDKDFNNEADTPDNFQSRRPNTSFCFLDIRSPGLGDTAMYLCATSRVGRTQTQYFGPGTRLLVL.